This T cell receptor (beta chain) emerged from a study of CD8 T cells in ankylosing spondylitis. The study, taken as a whole, reports: There was a TCR beta motif, made of several highly homologous variants, that appeared characteristic of ankylosing spondylitis blood.

MiXCR, run by TCRdb on the 5' RACE reads, gives a single entry per CDR3 protein. The sample yields some 120,000 distinct CDR3 sequences, over 6% seen once. This clonotype appeared many times. Its antigen is unidentified. The V end was cut by 1 base, the J end by 2 bases, with 19 bases between. Germline lookup yields CDR1 DFQATT and CDR2 SNEGSKA (reference sequence). The CDR3 length is 17 residues. V usage is TRBV20-1 and J usage is TRBJ2-3, with D perhaps matching TRBD1 or TRBD2 (5 bases each). The sample taken for sequencing was blood, either unsorted or a sorted T cell fraction (not recorded which). This TCR derives from a male donor with ankylosing spondylitis or in good health (not recorded which). CDR3 region: CSARGPGTSTDTDTQYF. CDR3 DNA: TGCAGTGCTAGAGGGCCAGGGACGTCTACGGACACAGATACGCAGTATTTT.